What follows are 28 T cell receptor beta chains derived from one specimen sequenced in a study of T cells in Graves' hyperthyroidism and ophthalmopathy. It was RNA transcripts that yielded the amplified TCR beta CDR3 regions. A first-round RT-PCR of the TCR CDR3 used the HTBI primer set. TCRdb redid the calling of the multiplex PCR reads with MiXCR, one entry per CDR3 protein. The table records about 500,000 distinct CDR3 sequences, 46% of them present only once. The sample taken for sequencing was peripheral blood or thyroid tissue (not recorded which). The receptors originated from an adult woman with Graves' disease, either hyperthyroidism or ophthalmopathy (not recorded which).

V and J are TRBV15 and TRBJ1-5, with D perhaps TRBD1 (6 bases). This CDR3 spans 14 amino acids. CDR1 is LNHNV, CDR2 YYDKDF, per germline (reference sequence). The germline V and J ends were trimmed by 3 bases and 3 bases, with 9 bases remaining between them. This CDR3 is CATSSTGNNQPQHF. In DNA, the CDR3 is TGTGCCACCAGCAGCACAGGGAACAATCAGCCCCAGCATTTT.

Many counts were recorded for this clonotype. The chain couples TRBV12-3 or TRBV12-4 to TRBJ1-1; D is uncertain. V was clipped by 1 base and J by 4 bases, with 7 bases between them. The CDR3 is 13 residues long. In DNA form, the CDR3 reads TGTGCCAGCAGTTTAGAGTTAGGCACTGAAGCTTTCTTT. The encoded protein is CASSLELGTEAFF.

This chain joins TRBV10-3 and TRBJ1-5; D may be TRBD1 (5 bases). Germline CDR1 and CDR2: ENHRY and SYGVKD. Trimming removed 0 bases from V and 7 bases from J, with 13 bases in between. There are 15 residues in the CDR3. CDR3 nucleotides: TGTGCCATCAGTGAGTCAACGGGAGGGGCCCAGCCCCAGCATTTT. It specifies CAISESTGGAQPQHF.

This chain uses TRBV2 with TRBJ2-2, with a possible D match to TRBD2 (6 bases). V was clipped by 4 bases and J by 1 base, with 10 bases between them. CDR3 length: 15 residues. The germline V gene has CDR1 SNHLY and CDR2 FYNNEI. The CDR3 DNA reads TGTGCCAGCAGTGGGAGTAGCGGGAACACCGGGGAGCTGTTTTTT. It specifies CASSGSSGNTGELFF. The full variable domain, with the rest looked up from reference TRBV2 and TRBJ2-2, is EPEVTQTPSHQVTQMGQEVILRCVPISNHLYFYWYRQILGQKVEFLVSFYNNEISEKSEIFDDQFSVERPDGSNFTLKIRSTKLEDSAMYFCASSGSSGNTGELFFGEGSRLTVL.

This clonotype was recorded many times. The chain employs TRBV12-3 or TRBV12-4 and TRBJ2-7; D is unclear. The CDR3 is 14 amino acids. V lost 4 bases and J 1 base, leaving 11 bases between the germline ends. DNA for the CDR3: TGTGCCAGCAGTTCCCCCGCGGTGTCCTACGAGCAGTACTTC. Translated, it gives CASSSPAVSYEQYF.

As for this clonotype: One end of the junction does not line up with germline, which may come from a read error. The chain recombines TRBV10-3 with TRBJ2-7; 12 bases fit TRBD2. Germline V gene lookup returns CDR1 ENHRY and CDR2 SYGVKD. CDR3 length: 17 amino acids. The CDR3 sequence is CASSSSGTSGRYYEQYF. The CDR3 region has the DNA TGTGCCAGCAGTTCCTCCGGGACTAGCGGGCGTTACTACGAGCAGTACTTC.

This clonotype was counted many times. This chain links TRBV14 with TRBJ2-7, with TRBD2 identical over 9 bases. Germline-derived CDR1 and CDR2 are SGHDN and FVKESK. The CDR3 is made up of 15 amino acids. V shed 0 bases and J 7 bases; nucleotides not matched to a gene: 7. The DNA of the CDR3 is TGTGCCAGCAGCCAAGATCCAGCGGGAGGTGTTGAGCAGTACTTC. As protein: CASSQDPAGGVEQYF. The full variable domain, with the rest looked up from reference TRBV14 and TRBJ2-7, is EAGVTQFPSHSVIEKGQTVTLRCDPISGHDNLYWYRRVMGKEIKFLLHFVKESKQDESGMPNNRFLAERTGGTYSTLKVQPAELEDSGVYFCASSQDPAGGVEQYFGPGTRLTVT.

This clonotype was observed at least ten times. CDR3 sequence reads: CASRGTGRGYTF. The CDR3 nucleotides read TGTGCCAGTAGAGGGACAGGACGGGGCTACACCTTC. The J gene is TRBJ1-2, the V gene TRBV19; TRBD1 aligns across 8 bases. Per the germline V gene, CDR1 is LNHDA and CDR2 is SQIVND (reference sequence). The CDR3 has 12 residues. Trimming at V came to 6 bases and at J to 8 bases, leaving 5 bases not matched to a gene.

CDR3 amino acids: CATSIQPGDSPLHF. CDR3 sequence (DNA): TGTGCCACCAGCATCCAGCCTGGAGATTCACCCCTCCACTTT. This chain uses TRBV15 with TRBJ1-6; D is ambiguous. Germline CDR1 is LNHNV and CDR2 is YYDKDF (reference sequence). The V end was cut by 4 bases, the J end by 8 bases, with 12 bases between. The CDR3 length is 14 residues.

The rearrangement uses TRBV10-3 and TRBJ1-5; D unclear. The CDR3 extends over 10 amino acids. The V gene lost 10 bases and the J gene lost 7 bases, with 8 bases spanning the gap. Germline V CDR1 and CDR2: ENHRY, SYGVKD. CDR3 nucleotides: TGTGCCACAGTGGGACAGCCCCAGCATTTT. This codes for CATVGQPQHF.

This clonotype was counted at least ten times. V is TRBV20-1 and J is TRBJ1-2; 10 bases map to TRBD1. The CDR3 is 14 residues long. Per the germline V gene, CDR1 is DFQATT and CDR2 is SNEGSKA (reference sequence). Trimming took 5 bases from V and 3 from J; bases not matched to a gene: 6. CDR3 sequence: CSAGSGQGDYGYTF. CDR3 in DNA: TGCAGTGCTGGCTCTGGACAGGGGGACTATGGCTACACCTTC.

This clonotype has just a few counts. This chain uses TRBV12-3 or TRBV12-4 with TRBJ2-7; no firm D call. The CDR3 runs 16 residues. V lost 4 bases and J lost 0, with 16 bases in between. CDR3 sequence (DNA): TGTGCCAGCAGTTACTCGAAAAGATATTACTCCTACGAGCAGTACTTC. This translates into CASSYSKRYYSYEQYF.

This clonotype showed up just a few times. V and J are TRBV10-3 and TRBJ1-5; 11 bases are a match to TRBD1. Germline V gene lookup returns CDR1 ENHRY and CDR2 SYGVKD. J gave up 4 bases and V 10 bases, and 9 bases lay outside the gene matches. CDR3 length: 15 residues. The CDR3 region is CASRPDRGRNQPQHF. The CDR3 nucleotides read TGTGCCAGCAGACCGGACAGGGGGCGGAATCAGCCCCAGCATTTT.

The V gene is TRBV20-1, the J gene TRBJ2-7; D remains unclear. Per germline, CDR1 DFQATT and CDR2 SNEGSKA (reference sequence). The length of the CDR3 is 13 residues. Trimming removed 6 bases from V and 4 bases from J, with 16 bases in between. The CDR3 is CSAPLVGDYEQYF. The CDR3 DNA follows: TGCAGTGCCCCCCTTGTTGGGGATTACGAGCAGTACTTC.

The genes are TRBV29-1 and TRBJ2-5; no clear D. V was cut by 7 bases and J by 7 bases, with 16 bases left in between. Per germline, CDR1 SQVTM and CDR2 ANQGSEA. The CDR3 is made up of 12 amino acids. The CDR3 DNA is TGCAGCGCGATATTCCAGGTGGGGACCCAGTACTTC. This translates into CSAIFQVGTQYF.

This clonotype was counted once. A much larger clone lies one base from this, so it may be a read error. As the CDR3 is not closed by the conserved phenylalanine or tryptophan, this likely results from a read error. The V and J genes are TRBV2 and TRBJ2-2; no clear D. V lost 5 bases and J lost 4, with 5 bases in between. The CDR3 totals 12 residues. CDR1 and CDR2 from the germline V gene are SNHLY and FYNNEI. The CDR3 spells CASSYVTGELFS. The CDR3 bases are TGTGCCAGCAGTTACGTCACCGGGGAGCTGTTTTCT.

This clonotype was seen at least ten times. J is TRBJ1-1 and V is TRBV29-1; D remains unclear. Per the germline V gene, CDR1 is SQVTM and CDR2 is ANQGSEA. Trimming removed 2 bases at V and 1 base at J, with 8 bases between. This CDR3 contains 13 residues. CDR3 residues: CSVESLRNTEAFF. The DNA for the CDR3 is TGCAGCGTTGAATCTCTCAGGAACACTGAAGCTTTCTTT. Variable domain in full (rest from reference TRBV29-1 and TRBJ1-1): SAVISQKPSRDICQRGTSLTIQCQVDSQVTMMFWYRQQPGQSLTLIATANQGSEATYESGFVIDKFPISRPNLTFSTLTVSNMSPEDSSIYLCSVESLRNTEAFFGQGTRLTVV.

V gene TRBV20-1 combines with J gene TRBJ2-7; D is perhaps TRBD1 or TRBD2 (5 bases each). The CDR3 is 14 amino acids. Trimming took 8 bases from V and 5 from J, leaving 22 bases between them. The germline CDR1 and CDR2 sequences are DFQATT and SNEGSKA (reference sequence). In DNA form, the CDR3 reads TGCAGTTCACTAGGGGCCAGGGTGGGCGACGAGCAGTACTTC. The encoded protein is CSSLGARVGDEQYF.

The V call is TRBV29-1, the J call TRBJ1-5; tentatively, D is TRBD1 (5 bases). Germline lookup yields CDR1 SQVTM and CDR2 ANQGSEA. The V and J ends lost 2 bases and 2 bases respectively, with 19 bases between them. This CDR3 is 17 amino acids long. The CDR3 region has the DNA TGCAGCGTTGAACCCCCCGGCAGGGTCCCTTGCAATCAGCCCCAGCATTTT. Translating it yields CSVEPPGRVPCNQPQHF.

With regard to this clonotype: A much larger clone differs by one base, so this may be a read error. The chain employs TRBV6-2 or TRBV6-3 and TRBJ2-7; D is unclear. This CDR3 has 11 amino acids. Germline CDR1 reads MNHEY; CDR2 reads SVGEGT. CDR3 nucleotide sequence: TGTGTCAGCAGTTCCCTCCTCGAGCAGTACTTC. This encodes CVSSSLLEQYF.

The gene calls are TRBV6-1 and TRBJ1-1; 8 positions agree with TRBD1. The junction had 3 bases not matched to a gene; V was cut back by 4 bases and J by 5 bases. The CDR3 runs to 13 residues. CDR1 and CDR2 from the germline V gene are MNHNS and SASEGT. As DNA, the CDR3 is TGTGCCAGCAGTGGGGACAGGAGAACTGAAGCTTTCTTT. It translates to CASSGDRRTEAFF.

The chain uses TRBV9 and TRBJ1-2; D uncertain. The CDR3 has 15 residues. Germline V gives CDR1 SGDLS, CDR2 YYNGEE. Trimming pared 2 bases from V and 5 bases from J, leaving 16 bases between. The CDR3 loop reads CASSVEETGSYGYTF. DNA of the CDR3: TGTGCCAGCAGCGTTGAAGAAACTGGGAGTTATGGCTACACCTTC.

CDR3 loop: CASSSQATGPNTGELFF. CDR3 coding DNA: TGTGCCAGCAGCTCACAGGCAACAGGGCCCAACACCGGGGAGCTGTTTTTT. The rearrangement joins TRBV7-9 to TRBJ2-2; maybe TRBD1 (6 bases). In germline, CDR1 is SEHNR, CDR2 FQNEAQ (reference sequence). The CDR3 contains 17 residues. V was shortened by 4 bases and J by 2 bases, with 17 bases between the two germline ends.

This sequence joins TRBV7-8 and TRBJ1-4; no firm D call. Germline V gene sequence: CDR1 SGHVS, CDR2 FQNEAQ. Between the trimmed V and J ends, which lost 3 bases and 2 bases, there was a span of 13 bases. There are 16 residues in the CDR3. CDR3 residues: CASSLGGPVTNEKLFF. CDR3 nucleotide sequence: TGTGCCAGCAGCTTGGGAGGCCCAGTTACTAATGAAAAACTGTTTTTT.

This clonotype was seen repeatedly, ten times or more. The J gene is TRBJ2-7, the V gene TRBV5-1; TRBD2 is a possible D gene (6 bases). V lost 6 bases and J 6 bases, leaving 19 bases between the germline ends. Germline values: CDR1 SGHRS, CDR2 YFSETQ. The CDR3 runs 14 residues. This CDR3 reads CASKRGASDLEQYF. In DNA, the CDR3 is TGCGCCAGCAAGAGAGGGGCTAGCGATCTCGAGCAGTACTTC.

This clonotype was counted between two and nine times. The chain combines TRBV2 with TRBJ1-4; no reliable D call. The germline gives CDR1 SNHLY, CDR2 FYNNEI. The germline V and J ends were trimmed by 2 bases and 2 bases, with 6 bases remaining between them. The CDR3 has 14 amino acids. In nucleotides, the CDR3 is TGTGCCAGCAGTGAATGGTCGACTAATGAAAAACTGTTTTTT. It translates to CASSEWSTNEKLFF.

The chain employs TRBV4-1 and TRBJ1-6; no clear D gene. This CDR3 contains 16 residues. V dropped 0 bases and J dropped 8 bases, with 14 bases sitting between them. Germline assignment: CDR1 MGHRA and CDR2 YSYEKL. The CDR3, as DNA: TGCGCCAGCAGCCAAGATTACGACCGAACCTATTCACCCCTCCACTTT. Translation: CASSQDYDRTYSPLHF.

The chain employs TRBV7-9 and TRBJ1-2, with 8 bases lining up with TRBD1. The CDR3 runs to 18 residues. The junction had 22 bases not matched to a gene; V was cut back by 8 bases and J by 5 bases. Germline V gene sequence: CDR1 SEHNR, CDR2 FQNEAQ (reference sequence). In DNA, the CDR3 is TGTGCCAGCCTCGGTCGGATATCGGGGACAGGCGACGTTTATGGCTACACCTTC. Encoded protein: CASLGRISGTGDVYGYTF.